There are a few counts of the clone carrying this T cell receptor (beta chain). The antigen remains unidentified. 13 Jbeta primers and 60 Vbeta primers were used for the PCR. Generated by immunoSEQ multiplex PCR, the TCRdb table keeps only in-frame clones and is missing some. The profile shows about 120,000 clones, less than 10% of them singletons. The data were obtained in a study of cytomegalovirus exposure and HLA in healthy donors. Study results and caveats: Earlier analysis looked at TCR beta V segments, and most were productive about 87% or about 30% of the time.

The sequenced sample consisted of PBMCs. This TCR was recovered from a woman between 40 and 55 years old in good health and CMV-seropositive.

The CDR3 here is CASSLTTGGQGSSYEQYF. In DNA, the CDR3 is TGTGCCAGCAGCTTAACAACGGGGGGACAGGGGTCCTCCTACGAGCAGTACTTC. J is TRBJ2-7 and V is TRBV7-6, with 10 bases that match TRBD1. This CDR3 contains 18 residues. V dropped 2 bases and J dropped 0; count of bases not matched to a gene: 10. Per germline, CDR1 SGHVS and CDR2 FNYEAQ.